The next 10 T cell receptor beta chains were all read from a single sample in a study of response to subunit inactivated influenza vaccine (dated by TCRdb to 2016 to 2019). Library preparation was by RT-PCR. The listed sequencing device is Illumina HiSeq 2500. TCRdb reanalyzed the raw reads on its own, using fastp at Q25 for trimming and MiXCR for clone calling, and kept in-frame beta chains. Each entry is one CDR3 protein sequence, shown with its most common DNA and genes. The sample profile shows approximately 520,000 distinct CDR3 sequences; about 25% of them were found once. The ten largest clones capture around 1.8% of the sample. This sample comprised CD4+ T cells sorted from PBMCs, obtained more than 4 days after vaccination. The receptor source for this set is a man aged 50-60 years who received an inactivated influenza vaccine. Donor details come from another sample of the same person, matched by shared clones.

This clonotype was seen just once. The junction does not match germline at one end; this may be a read error. The chain couples TRBV3-1 to TRBJ2-7; no firm D call. Germline CDR1 is LGHDT and CDR2 is YNNKEL (reference sequence). The CDR3 covers 14 residues. CDR3 DNA sequence: TGTGCCAGCAGCAAGGGTCAGGTCTCCGACGAGCAGTACTTC. It translates to CASSKGQVSDEQYF.

Only a few counts were recorded for this clonotype. The rearrangement links TRBV20-1 to TRBJ1-2, with a possible D match to TRBD1 (6 bases). Trimming shortened V by 6 bases and J by 2 bases, and 13 bases separated the two germline ends. The CDR3 has 13 amino acids. Germline V gene data show CDR1 as DFQATT and CDR2 as SNEGSKA (reference sequence). The CDR3 DNA sequence: TGCAGTGCCACCGACGGACAGAACTATGGCTACACCTTC. This translates into CSATDGQNYGYTF.

This rearrangement joins TRBV30 to TRBJ1-1, with a tentative D call TRBD1 (6 bases). The CDR3 is made up of 14 amino acids. The germline V gene has CDR1 GTSNPN and CDR2 SVGIG (reference sequence). V was clipped by 0 bases and J by 4 bases, with 12 bases between them. The CDR3 region has the DNA TGTGCCTGGAGTGTACAGGGATTGATCACTGAAGCTTTCTTT. Amino acids: CAWSVQGLITEAFF.

The sample holds a few counts of this clonotype. The chain combines TRBV10-3 with TRBJ1-1, with D perhaps matching TRBD1 (6 bases). The CDR3 covers 13 residues. CDR1 ENHRY and CDR2 SYGVKD come from the germline V gene. V lost 6 bases and J 3 bases, leaving 11 bases between the germline ends. CDR3 loop: CAISGTSDTEAFF. CDR3 nucleotides: TGTGCCATCAGCGGGACATCCGACACTGAAGCTTTCTTT.

The V call is TRBV5-1, the J call TRBJ2-1, with 8 nucleotides matching TRBD1. There are 17 residues in the CDR3. Trimming took 0 bases from V and 5 from J; bases not matched to a gene: 10. Per the germline V gene, CDR1 is SGHRS and CDR2 is YFSETQ. CDR3 amino acids: CASSLGPPGTGNNEQFF. The CDR3, as DNA: TGCGCCAGCAGCTTGGGTCCCCCCGGGACAGGAAACAATGAGCAGTTCTTC. Full variable domain (missing parts from reference TRBV5-1 and TRBJ2-1): KAGVTQTPRYLIKTRGQQVTLSCSPISGHRSVSWYQQTPGQGLQFLFEYFSETQRNKGNFPGRFSGRQFSNSRSEMNVSTLELGDSALYLCASSLGPPGTGNNEQFFGPGTRLTVL.

This clonotype appeared a few times. This chain joins TRBV24-1 and TRBJ2-3; tentatively, D is TRBD1 or TRBD2 (5 bases each). Trimming stripped 1 base from V and 2 bases from J, with 9 bases between. The CDR3 runs 15 residues. Per germline, CDR1 KGHDR and CDR2 SFDVKD. The DNA for the CDR3 is TGTGCCACCAGTGATTTAAGGGGACCCACAGATACGCAGTATTTT. The encoded protein is CATSDLRGPTDTQYF.

J is TRBJ2-4 and V is TRBV7-9; maybe TRBD2 (6 bases). The CDR3 covers 14 residues. Trimming removed 3 bases from V and 8 bases from J, with 14 bases in between. CDR1 and CDR2 (germline): SEHNR, FQNEAQ (reference sequence). Here the CDR3 reads CASSLVAGGDIQYF. CDR3 coding DNA: TGTGCCAGCAGCTTGGTAGCAGGAGGGGACATTCAGTACTTC.

The rearrangement links TRBV20-1 to TRBJ2-1; D is unresolved. V dropped 5 bases and J dropped 2 bases, with 4 bases sitting between them. Germline CDR1 and CDR2: DFQATT and SNEGSKA (reference sequence). The CDR3 is 11 amino acids. In nucleotides, the CDR3 is TGCAGTGCTCGGGCCTACAATGAGCAGTTCTTC. This encodes CSARAYNEQFF.

This clonotype was seen only a few times. The rearrangement uses TRBV5-6 and TRBJ1-1, with 12 bases aligning to TRBD1. The V segment lost 5 bases and the J segment 5 bases; nucleotides outside the gene matches: 7. This CDR3 region has 15 residues. Looked up from germline, CDR1 is SGHDT and CDR2 is YYEEEE. CDR3 DNA sequence: TGTGCCAGCAGGCTGGGGACAGGGGGCTGGACTGAAGCTTTCTTT. This translates into CASRLGTGGWTEAFF.

The table lists this clonotype with a few counts. The V call is TRBV7-3, the J call TRBJ2-2; the match to TRBD2 covers 14 bases. CDR1 SGHTA and CDR2 FQGTGA come from the germline V gene. The CDR3 consists of 17 residues. The V and J ends lost 3 bases and 6 bases, in that order; junction bases with no gene match: 6. CDR3 sequence reads: CASSFGTSGSRSGELFF. The CDR3 DNA reads TGTGCCAGCAGCTTCGGGACTAGCGGGAGTAGGTCCGGGGAGCTGTTTTTT.